The T cell receptor beta chain described here comes from a study of tumor and adjacent non-tumor tissue in lung cancer. Study-level information: Each sample yielded some 4 million productive TCRbeta reads on average. General study results and limits: Significantly higher TCR diversity was found in tumor than normal lung.

No cell sorting was done before RNA was extracted from the tissue. Distant lung tissue was collected more than 3 cm away from the tumor edge. Three rounds of nested PCR, following a modified ARM-PCR protocol, produced the TCRbeta library. TCRdb reprocessed the multiplex PCR reads via MiXCR and lists one record per CDR3 protein. The sample has about 48,000 distinct CDR3 sequences, about 68% seen once; the top ten hold approximately 28%. Germline assignment: CDR1 SGHAT and CDR2 FQNNGV. The CDR3 totals 14 residues. About this clonotype itself: Its antigen is as yet unknown. A much more abundant neighbour one base away suggests this may be a read error.

Input material: distant non-tumor lung tissue. V and J are TRBV11-2 and TRBJ2-3; possibly TRBD2 for D (5 bases). This sequence originates from a woman in her 70s with non-small cell lung cancer. CDR3 coding DNA: TGTACCAGCAGCGGCTGGACGGAAGTAGATACGCAGTATTTT. Residues: CTSSGWTEVDTQYF.